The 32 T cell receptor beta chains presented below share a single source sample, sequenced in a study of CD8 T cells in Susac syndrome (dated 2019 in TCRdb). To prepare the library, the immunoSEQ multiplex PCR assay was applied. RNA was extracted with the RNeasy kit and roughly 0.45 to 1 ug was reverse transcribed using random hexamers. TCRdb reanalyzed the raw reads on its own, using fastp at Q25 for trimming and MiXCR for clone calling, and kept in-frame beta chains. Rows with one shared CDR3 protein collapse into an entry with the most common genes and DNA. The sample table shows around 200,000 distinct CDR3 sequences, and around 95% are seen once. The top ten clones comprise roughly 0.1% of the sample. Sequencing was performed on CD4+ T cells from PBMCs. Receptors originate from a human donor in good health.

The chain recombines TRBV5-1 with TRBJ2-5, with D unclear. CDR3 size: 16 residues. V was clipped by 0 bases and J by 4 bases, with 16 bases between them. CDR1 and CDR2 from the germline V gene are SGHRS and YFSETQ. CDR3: CASSLAGYKGGETQYF. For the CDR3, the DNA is TGCGCCAGCAGCTTGGCTGGTTACAAGGGCGGAGAGACCCAGTACTTC.

CDR3 in DNA: TGCGCCAGCAGCTTGGGGCTAGCGGGAGTAGAAGAGCAGTTCTTC. Its translation: CASSLGLAGVEEQFF. V is TRBV5-1 and J is TRBJ2-1; 10 nucleotides line up with TRBD2. This CDR3 contains 15 residues. Per germline, CDR1 SGHRS and CDR2 YFSETQ. J gave up 10 bases and V 0 bases, and 7 bases lay outside the gene matches.

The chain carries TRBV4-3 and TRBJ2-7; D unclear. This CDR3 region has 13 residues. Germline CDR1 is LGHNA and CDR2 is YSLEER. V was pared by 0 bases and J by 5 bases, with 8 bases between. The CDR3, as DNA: TGCGCCAGCAGCCAAGATATGGGCGACGAGCAGTACTTC. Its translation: CASSQDMGDEQYF.

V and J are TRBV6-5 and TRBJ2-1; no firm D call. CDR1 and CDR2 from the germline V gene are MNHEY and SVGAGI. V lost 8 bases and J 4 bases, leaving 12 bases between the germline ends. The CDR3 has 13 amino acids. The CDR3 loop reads CASGVGRYNEQFF. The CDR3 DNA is TGTGCCAGCGGCGTGGGAAGATACAATGAGCAGTTCTTC.

DNA for the CDR3: TGTGCCAGCAGCCCTACCCGGGCGGGCTTCGGCACAGATACGCAGTATTTT. It yields the protein CASSPTRAGFGTDTQYF. The chain recombines TRBV3-1 with TRBJ2-3; maybe TRBD2 (5 bases). The CDR3 has 17 residues. The V gene lost 4 bases and the J gene lost 1 base, with 18 bases spanning the gap. CDR1 is LGHDT and CDR2 is YNNKEL in the germline V gene (reference sequence).

Here the CDR3 reads CSARSGTEAFF. CDR3 bases: TGCAGTGCTAGGTCGGGCACTGAAGCTTTCTTT. V and J are TRBV20-1 and TRBJ1-1; D is uncertain. This CDR3 has 11 residues. V lost 3 bases to trimming and J lost 4 bases, with 6 bases between them. CDR1 and CDR2 from the germline V gene are DFQATT and SNEGSKA (reference sequence).

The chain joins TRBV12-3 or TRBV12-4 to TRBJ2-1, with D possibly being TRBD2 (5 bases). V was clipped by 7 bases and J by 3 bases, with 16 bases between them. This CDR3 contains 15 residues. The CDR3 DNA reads TGTGCCAGCACCCCCGGGGATCGGGGCTACAATGAGCAGTTCTTC. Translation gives CASTPGDRGYNEQFF.

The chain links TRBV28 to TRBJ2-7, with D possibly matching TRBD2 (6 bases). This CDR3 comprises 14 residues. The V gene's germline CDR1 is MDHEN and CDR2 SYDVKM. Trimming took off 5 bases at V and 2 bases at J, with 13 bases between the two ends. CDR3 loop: CASSPPRRAYEQYV. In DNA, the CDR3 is TGTGCCAGCAGTCCACCCCGGAGGGCCTACGAGCAGTACGTC.

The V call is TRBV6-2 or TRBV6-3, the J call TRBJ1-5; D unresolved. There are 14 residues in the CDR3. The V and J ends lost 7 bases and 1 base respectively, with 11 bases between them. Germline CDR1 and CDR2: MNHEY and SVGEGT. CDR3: CASKSSGSNQPQHF. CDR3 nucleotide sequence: TGTGCCAGCAAATCCTCCGGGAGCAATCAGCCCCAGCATTTT.

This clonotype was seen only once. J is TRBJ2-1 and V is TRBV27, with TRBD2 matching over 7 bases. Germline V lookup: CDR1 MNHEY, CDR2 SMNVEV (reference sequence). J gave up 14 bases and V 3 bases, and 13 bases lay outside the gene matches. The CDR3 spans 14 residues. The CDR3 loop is CASSFSSFSGEEFF. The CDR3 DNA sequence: TGTGCCAGCAGTTTCTCATCATTCAGCGGGGAGGAGTTCTTC.

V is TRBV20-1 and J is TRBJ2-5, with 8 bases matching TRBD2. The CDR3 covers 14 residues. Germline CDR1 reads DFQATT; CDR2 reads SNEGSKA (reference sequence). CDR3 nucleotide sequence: TGCAGCGCGGGGGTAGCGGGGCTTCAAGAGACCCAGTACTTC. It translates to CSAGVAGLQETQYF.

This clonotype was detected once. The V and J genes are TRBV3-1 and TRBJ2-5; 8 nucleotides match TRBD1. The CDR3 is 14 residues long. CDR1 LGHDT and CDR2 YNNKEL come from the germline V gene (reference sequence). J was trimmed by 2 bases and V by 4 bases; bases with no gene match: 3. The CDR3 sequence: CASSRRQGQETQYF. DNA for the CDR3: TGTGCCAGCAGCCGAAGACAGGGGCAAGAGACCCAGTACTTC.

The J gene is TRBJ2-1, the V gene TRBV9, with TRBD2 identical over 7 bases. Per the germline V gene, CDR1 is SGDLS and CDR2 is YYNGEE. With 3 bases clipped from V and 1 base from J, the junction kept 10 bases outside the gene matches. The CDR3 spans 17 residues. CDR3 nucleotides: TGTGCCAGCAGCGGAGCGTCTAGCGGCAGGTCCTACAATGAGCAGTTCTTC. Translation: CASSGASSGRSYNEQFF.

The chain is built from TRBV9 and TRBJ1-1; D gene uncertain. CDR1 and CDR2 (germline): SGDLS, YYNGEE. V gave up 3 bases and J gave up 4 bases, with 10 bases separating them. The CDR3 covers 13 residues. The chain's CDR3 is CASSGGVRTEAFF. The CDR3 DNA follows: TGTGCCAGCAGCGGCGGAGTCCGCACTGAAGCTTTCTTT. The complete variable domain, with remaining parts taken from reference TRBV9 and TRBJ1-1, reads DSGVTQTPKHLITATGQRVTLRCSPRSGDLSVYWYQQSLDQGLQFLIQYYNGEERAKGNILERFSAQQFPDLHSELNLSSLELGDSALYFCASSGGVRTEAFFGQGTRLTVV.

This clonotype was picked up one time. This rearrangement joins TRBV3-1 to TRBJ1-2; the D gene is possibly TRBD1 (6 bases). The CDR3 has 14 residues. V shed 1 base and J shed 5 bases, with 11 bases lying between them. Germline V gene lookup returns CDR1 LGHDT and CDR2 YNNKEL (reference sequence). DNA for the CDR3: TGTGCCAGCAGCCAAGGGCAGGGGACATATGGCTACACCTTC. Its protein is CASSQGQGTYGYTF.

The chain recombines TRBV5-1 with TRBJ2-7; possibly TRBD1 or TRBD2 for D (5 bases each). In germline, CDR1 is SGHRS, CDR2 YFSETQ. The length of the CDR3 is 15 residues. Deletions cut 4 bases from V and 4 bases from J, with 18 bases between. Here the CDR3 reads CASSPTGEGFYEQYF. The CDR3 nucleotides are TGCGCCAGCAGCCCAACAGGAGAGGGGTTTTACGAGCAGTACTTC.

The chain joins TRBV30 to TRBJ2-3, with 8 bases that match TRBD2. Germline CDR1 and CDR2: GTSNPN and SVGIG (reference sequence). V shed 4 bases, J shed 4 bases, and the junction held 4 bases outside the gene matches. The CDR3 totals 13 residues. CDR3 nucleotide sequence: TGTGCCTGGACCAGCGGGAGCGCAGATACGCAGTATTTT. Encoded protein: CAWTSGSADTQYF.

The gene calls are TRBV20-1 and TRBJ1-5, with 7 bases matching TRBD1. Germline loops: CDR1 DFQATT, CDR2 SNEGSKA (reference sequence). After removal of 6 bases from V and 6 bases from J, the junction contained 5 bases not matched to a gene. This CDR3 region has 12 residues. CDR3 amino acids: CSADRVGQPQHF. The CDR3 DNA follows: TGCAGTGCAGACAGGGTGGGTCAGCCCCAGCATTTT.

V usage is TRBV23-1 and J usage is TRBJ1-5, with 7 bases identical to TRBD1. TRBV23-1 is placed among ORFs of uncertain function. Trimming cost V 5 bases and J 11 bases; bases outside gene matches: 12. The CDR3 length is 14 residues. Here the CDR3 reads CASSWREGARTQHF. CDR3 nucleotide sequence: TGCGCCAGCAGTTGGAGGGAGGGGGCAAGGACCCAGCATTTT.

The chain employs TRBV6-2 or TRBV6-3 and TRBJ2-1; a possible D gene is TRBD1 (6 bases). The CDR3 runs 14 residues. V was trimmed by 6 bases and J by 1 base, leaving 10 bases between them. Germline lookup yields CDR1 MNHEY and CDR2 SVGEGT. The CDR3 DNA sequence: TGTGCCAGCAGGGAGACAGGTTCCTACAATGAGCAGTTCTTC. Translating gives CASRETGSYNEQFF.

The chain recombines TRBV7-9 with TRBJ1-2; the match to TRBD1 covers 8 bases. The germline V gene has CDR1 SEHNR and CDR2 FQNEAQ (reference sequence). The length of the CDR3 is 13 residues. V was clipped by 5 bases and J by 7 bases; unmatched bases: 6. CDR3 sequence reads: CASSQATGGGYTF. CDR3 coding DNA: TGTGCCAGCAGCCAAGCCACAGGGGGTGGCTACACCTTC.

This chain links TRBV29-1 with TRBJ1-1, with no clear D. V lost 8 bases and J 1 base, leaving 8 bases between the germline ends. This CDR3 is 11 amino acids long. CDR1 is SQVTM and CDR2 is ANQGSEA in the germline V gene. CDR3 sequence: CSTRWNTEAFF. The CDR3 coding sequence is TGCAGCACCAGGTGGAACACTGAAGCTTTCTTT.

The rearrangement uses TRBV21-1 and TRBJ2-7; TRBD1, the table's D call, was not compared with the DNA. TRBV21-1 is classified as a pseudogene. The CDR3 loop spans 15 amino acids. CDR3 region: CASSGTPDSSFEQYF. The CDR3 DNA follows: TGTGCCAGCAGCGGGACCCCAGACAGTTCCTTCGAGCAGTACTTC.

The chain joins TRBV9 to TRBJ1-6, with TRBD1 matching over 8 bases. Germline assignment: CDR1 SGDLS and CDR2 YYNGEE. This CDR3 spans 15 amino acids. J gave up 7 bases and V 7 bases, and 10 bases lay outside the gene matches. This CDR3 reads CASGNRGMRNSPLHF. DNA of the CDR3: TGTGCCAGCGGAAACAGGGGGATGCGGAATTCACCCCTCCACTTT.

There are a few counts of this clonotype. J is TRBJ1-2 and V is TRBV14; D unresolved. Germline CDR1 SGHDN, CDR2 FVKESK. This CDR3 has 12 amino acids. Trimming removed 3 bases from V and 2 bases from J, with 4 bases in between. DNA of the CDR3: TGTGCCAGCAGCCAGTCGAACTATGGCTACACCTTC. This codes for CASSQSNYGYTF.

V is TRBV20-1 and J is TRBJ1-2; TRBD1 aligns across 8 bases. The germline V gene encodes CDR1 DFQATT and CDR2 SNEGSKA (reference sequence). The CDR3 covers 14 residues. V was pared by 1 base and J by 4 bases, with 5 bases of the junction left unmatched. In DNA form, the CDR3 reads TGCAGTGCTAGAGTAACGGACAGGGCCTATGGCTACACCTTC. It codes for CSARVTDRAYGYTF.

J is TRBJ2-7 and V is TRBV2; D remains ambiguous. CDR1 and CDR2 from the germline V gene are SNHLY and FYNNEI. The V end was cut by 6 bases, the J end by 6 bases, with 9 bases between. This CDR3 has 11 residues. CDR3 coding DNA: TGTGCCAGCAGGGAACCCTTCGAGCAGTACGTC. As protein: CASREPFEQYV.

The CDR3 DNA sequence: TGTGCCACCAGCAGGGACAGGGGGCACCAAGAGACCCAGTACTTC. It yields the protein CATSRDRGHQETQYF. The chain joins TRBV15 to TRBJ2-5, with 11 bases identical to TRBD1. The CDR3 runs to 15 residues. Losses at the gene ends were 3 bases for V and 0 bases for J; bases not matched to a gene: 0. CDR1 is LNHNV and CDR2 is YYDKDF in the germline V gene (reference sequence).

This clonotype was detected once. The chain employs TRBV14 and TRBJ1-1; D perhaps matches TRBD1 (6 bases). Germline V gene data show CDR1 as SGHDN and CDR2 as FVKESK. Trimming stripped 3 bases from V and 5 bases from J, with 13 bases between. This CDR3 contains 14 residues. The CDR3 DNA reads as TGTGCCAGCAGCCACCCTACAGGGATGACTGAAGCTTTCTTT. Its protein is CASSHPTGMTEAFF.

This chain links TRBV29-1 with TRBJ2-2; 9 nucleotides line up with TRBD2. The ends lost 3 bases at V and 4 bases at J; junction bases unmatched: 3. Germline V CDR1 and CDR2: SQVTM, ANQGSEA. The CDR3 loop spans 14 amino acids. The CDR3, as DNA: TGCAGCGTTGATGGGACTAGCAGCACCGGGGAGCTGTTTTTT. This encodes CSVDGTSSTGELFF.

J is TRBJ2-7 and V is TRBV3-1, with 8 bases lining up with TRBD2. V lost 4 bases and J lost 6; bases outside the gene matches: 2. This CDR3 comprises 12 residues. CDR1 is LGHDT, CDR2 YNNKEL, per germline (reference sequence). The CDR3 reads CASSPTSGEQYV. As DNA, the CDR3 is TGTGCCAGCAGCCCTACTAGCGGCGAGCAGTACGTC.

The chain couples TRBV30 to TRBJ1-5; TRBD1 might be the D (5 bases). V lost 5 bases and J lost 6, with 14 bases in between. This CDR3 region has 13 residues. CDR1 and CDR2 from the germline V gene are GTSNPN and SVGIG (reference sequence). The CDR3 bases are TGTGCCTGGGATGGAGGGGCAGGTCAGCCCCAGCATTTT. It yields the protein CAWDGGAGQPQHF.